This record covers a single TCR beta chain. With 2 bases removed from V and 2 bases from J, the gap between germline ends came to 13 bases. This CDR3 comprises 16 residues. CDR1 is SGHDN, CDR2 FVKESK, per germline. The assay was immunoSEQ multiplex PCR, and TCRdb's table has in-frame clones only and misses some. The table shows 950,000 to 1,300,000 clones, with around four fifths occurring only once. These data come from a study of shared clonotypes between healthy human individuals. The sample comprised memory CD4+ T cells sorted from blood. Subset reported: CD45RA-negative fraction. The gene calls are TRBV14 and TRBJ2-1; D may correspond to TRBD1 or TRBD2 (7 bases each). This clonotype was obtained from a man aged 18 to 30 in good health. CDR3 DNA sequence: TGTGCCAGCAGCCAACTGGGAGGGGGCCCCTACAATGAGCAGTTCTTC. This translates into CASSQLGGGPYNEQFF. Full variable domain (rest looked up from reference TRBV14 and TRBJ2-1): EAGVTQFPSHSVIEKGQTVTLRCDPISGHDNLYWYRRVMGKEIKFLLHFVKESKQDESGMPNNRFLAERTGGTYSTLKVQPAELEDSGVYFCASSQLGGGPYNEQFFGPGTRLTVL.